This TCR beta chain came from a study of OX40 agonist ivuxolimab in advanced cancers. Germline CDR1 is SGHNT and CDR2 is YYREEE (reference sequence). This CDR3 contains 16 residues. Clones were sequenced by immunoSEQ multiplex PCR, and TCRdb holds only the in-frame ones, with some missing. The sample holds 48,000 or so clones, roughly 84% seen once. The sequences come from CD4+ or CD8+ T cells sorted from blood, collected in a trial of the OX40 agonist ivuxolimab. This chain uses TRBV5-4 with TRBJ2-5; D is ambiguous. The last part of the DNA fits TRBJ2-7 better; the J call may be wrong. This TCR derives from an adult with an advanced solid tumor such as melanoma, head and neck, liver or kidney cancer. The CDR3 DNA is TGTGCCAGCAGTTGGGTGGGCAGTCAAAACCCCTACGAGCAGTACTTC. This translates into CASSWVGSQNPYEQYF.